This T cell receptor beta chain was documented in a study of T cell repertoires in cytomegalovirus infection. This clonotype was seen more than once but under ten times. TCRdb re-derived calls from the reads in MiXCR, one entry per CDR3 protein. Here the sample spans approximately 180,000 distinct CDR3 sequences, approximately 17% being singletons. Germline V gives CDR1 LNHNV, CDR2 YYDKDF (reference sequence). Between the trimmed V and J ends, which lost 6 bases and 5 bases, there was a span of 16 bases. The CDR3 loop spans 14 amino acids. The rearrangement joins TRBV15 to TRBJ1-2; no clear D gene. Sequencing used CD8+ T cells from PBMCs. The TCR was taken from a human donor in good health (CMV status not recorded). Some clones in this sample may be carry-over from other donors' samples. This CDR3 reads CATRPVAGLYGYTF. The CDR3 bases are TGTGCCACCAGACCCGTAGCGGGGTTGTATGGCTACACCTTC.